Listed below are T cell receptor beta chains from one sample, sequenced in a study of CD8 T cells in Susac syndrome. MiXCR, applied by TCRdb to the immunoSEQ multiplex PCR reads, yields one record per CDR3 protein. The table records more than 150,000 distinct CDR3 sequences, roughly 95% of them present only once. Specimen: CD4+ T cells from PBMCs. These receptors were collected from a human donor with Susac syndrome. Each CDR3 is given with its conserved first and last residue. The D gene is left open where the match is weak. The size entry is marked missing in some rows and otherwise reads once, few, many or a size class.

clone_size: -; d_call: -; j_call: TRBJ1-4; v_call: TRBV29-1; cdr3_nt: TGCAGCGCCTGGACAGAGGAAAAACTGTTTTTT; cdr3_aa: CSAWTEEKLFF
clone_size: -; d_call: -; j_call: TRBJ2-2; v_call: TRBV25-1; cdr3_nt: TGTGCCAGCACCCGGCACACCGGGGAGCTGTTTTTT; cdr3_aa: CASTRHTGELFF
clone_size: -; d_call: -; j_call: TRBJ1-6; v_call: TRBV28; cdr3_nt: TGTGCCAGCAATCGAAGGGGAAATTCACCCCTCCACTTT; cdr3_aa: CASNRRGNSPLHF
clone_size: once; d_call: TRBD2; j_call: TRBJ2-5; v_call: TRBV5-6; cdr3_nt: TGTGCCAGCAGCTTACGGAGAGCGGGGGTCCAAGAGACCCAGTACTTC; cdr3_aa: CASSLRRAGVQETQYF
clone_size: -; d_call: TRBD1; j_call: TRBJ1-5; v_call: TRBV20-1; cdr3_nt: TGCAGTGCTGGGACAGGCAAGGATCAGCCCCAGCATTTT; cdr3_aa: CSAGTGKDQPQHF
clone_size: -; d_call: -; j_call: TRBJ2-2; v_call: TRBV21-1; cdr3_nt: TGTGCCAGCAGCACGACCGGGGACAGGGAAAATAAAAACACCGGGGAGCTGTTTTTT; cdr3_aa: CASSTTGDRENKNTGELFF
clone_size: once; d_call: -; j_call: TRBJ1-1; v_call: TRBV6-2/TRBV6-3; cdr3_nt: TGTGCCAGCAGTTACGTTGTGTTGGGTACTGAAGCTTTCTTT; cdr3_aa: CASSYVVLGTEAFF
clone_size: -; d_call: -; j_call: TRBJ1-5; v_call: TRBV12-3/TRBV12-4; cdr3_nt: TGTGCCAGCAGTGGGAGTCAGCCCCAGCATTTT; cdr3_aa: CASSGSQPQHF
clone_size: -; d_call: TRBD1; j_call: TRBJ2-5; v_call: TRBV5-4; cdr3_nt: TGTGCCAGCAGCTTCCGGACAGGGAGAGAGACCCAGTACTTC; cdr3_aa: CASSFRTGRETQYF
clone_size: -; d_call: TRBD1; j_call: TRBJ1-2; v_call: TRBV12-3/TRBV12-4; cdr3_nt: TGTGCCAGCAGTCCGGGGACAGGGAGCTACACCTTC; cdr3_aa: CASSPGTGSYTF
clone_size: -; d_call: -; j_call: TRBJ2-3; v_call: TRBV19; cdr3_nt: TGTGCCAGTAGTATATTTGGTAGAAGCACAGATACGCAGTATTTT; cdr3_aa: CASSIFGRSTDTQYF
clone_size: -; d_call: -; j_call: TRBJ1-2; v_call: TRBV4-1; cdr3_nt: TGCGCCAGCAGCCAAGCGCAGGGCCACGCGGGCTACACCTTC; cdr3_aa: CASSQAQGHAGYTF
clone_size: -; d_call: TRBD1; j_call: TRBJ2-2; v_call: TRBV20-1; cdr3_nt: TGCAGTGCTCCTTCCCGGGTGACAGGGAAGGCGGCCACCGGGGAGCTGTTTTTT; cdr3_aa: CSAPSRVTGKAATGELFF
clone_size: -; d_call: -; j_call: TRBJ2-3; v_call: TRBV12-3/TRBV12-4; cdr3_nt: TGTGCCAGCAGTTCCACCCAGACGCAGTATTTT; cdr3_aa: CASSSTQTQYF
clone_size: -; d_call: TRBD2; j_call: TRBJ2-1; v_call: TRBV19; cdr3_nt: TGTGCCAGTAGTATAGATCCCCCAGGACTAGCGGGGGGGCAAGGTGAGCAGTTCTTC; cdr3_aa: CASSIDPPGLAGGQGEQFF
clone_size: -; d_call: TRBD2; j_call: TRBJ2-1; v_call: TRBV3-1; cdr3_nt: TGTGCCAGCAGCCCGGCCCCCTTAGCGGGGGGCAGCAATGAGCAGTTCTTC; cdr3_aa: CASSPAPLAGGSNEQFF
clone_size: -; d_call: TRBD1; j_call: TRBJ1-3; v_call: TRBV18; cdr3_nt: TGTGCCAGCTCACCCGTGGGACAGGGCGCAGGAAACACCATATATTTT; cdr3_aa: CASSPVGQGAGNTIYF
clone_size: -; d_call: -; j_call: TRBJ1-6; v_call: TRBV18; cdr3_nt: TGTGCCAGCTCCCTTCGGGCGAACTCCTATAATTCACCCCTCCACTTT; cdr3_aa: CASSLRANSYNSPLHF
clone_size: -; d_call: TRBD1; j_call: TRBJ2-7; v_call: TRBV30; cdr3_nt: TGTGCCTGGAGCGCCGGACAGGAAAACTCCTACGAGCAGTACTTC; cdr3_aa: CAWSAGQENSYEQYF
clone_size: -; d_call: TRBD1; j_call: TRBJ1-1; v_call: TRBV5-1; cdr3_nt: TGCGCCAGCAGCTTGTGGGGACAGCACACTGAAGCTTTCTTT; cdr3_aa: CASSLWGQHTEAFF
clone_size: -; d_call: TRBD1; j_call: TRBJ2-2; v_call: TRBV20-1; cdr3_nt: TGCAGCGCTAGCAGGGGGCAAGACACCGGGGAGCTGTTTTTT; cdr3_aa: CSASRGQDTGELFF
clone_size: -; d_call: TRBD1; j_call: TRBJ1-2; v_call: TRBV29-1; cdr3_nt: TGCAGCGTGTCGACTCGACAGGGGCTCGGCTATGGCTACACCTTC; cdr3_aa: CSVSTRQGLGYGYTF
clone_size: -; d_call: -; j_call: TRBJ2-6; v_call: TRBV5-4; cdr3_nt: TGTGCCAGCAGCCTGCAAACAGCCTTCTCTGGGGCCAACGTCCTGACTTTC; cdr3_aa: CASSLQTAFSGANVLTF
clone_size: once; d_call: TRBD2; j_call: TRBJ2-5; v_call: TRBV29-1; cdr3_nt: TGCAGCGCACCGGGACTAGCGGCCCAAGAGACCCAGTACTTC; cdr3_aa: CSAPGLAAQETQYF
clone_size: few; d_call: -; j_call: TRBJ2-2; v_call: TRBV11-2; cdr3_nt: TGTGCCAGCAGCAGGAGGGACGGGGAGCTGTTTTTT; cdr3_aa: CASSRRDGELFF
clone_size: -; d_call: -; j_call: TRBJ2-3; v_call: TRBV10-3; cdr3_nt: TGTGCCATCAGTGAGTCGACCGGGATCGGCGCAGATACGCAGTATTTT; cdr3_aa: CAISESTGIGADTQYF
clone_size: -; d_call: -; j_call: TRBJ1-5; v_call: TRBV3-1; cdr3_nt: TGTGCCAGCAGCCAAGCTCCCAGCAGCAATCAGCCCCCCCAGCATTTT; cdr3_aa: CASSQAPSSNQPPQHF
clone_size: -; d_call: TRBD1; j_call: TRBJ1-1; v_call: TRBV30; cdr3_nt: TGTGCCTGGAAACAGGGGCACACTGAAGCTTTCTTT; cdr3_aa: CAWKQGHTEAFF
clone_size: -; d_call: TRBD1; j_call: TRBJ1-2; v_call: TRBV4-1; cdr3_nt: TGCGCCAGCAGCCAAGAGGCCAGGGGGCCTGGCTACACCTTC; cdr3_aa: CASSQEARGPGYTF
clone_size: -; d_call: -; j_call: TRBJ1-2; v_call: TRBV27; cdr3_nt: TGTGCCCGAGAAGGACAGAATGGCTACACCTTC; cdr3_aa: CAREGQNGYTF
clone_size: -; d_call: -; j_call: TRBJ2-1; v_call: TRBV5-4; cdr3_nt: TGTGCCAGCAGCTTGGAGGGGCCCAAATACAATGAGCAGTTCTTC; cdr3_aa: CASSLEGPKYNEQFF
clone_size: -; d_call: -; j_call: TRBJ2-6; v_call: TRBV30; cdr3_nt: TGTGCCTGGAAAACCAGCCGGTACTCTGGGGCCAACGTCCTGACTTTC; cdr3_aa: CAWKTSRYSGANVLTF
clone_size: -; d_call: -; j_call: TRBJ1-2; v_call: TRBV20-1; cdr3_nt: TGCAGTGCTAGGACCTTACCGGCAGGGGAGTTTAACTATGGCTACACCTTC; cdr3_aa: CSARTLPAGEFNYGYTF
clone_size: once; d_call: TRBD1; j_call: TRBJ1-5; v_call: TRBV19; cdr3_nt: TGTGCCTGTAGGAAGACAGGGGTTAGACAGCCCCAGCATTTT; cdr3_aa: CACRKTGVRQPQHF
clone_size: -; d_call: TRBD2; j_call: TRBJ2-3; v_call: TRBV20-1; cdr3_nt: TGCAGTGCCTACAGCGGGGTAACCTACACAGATACGCAGTATTTT; cdr3_aa: CSAYSGVTYTDTQYF
clone_size: once; d_call: -; j_call: TRBJ2-3; v_call: TRBV19; cdr3_nt: TGTGCCAGTAAGGGCCTAGGGGGGGGCAGCACAGATACGCAGTATTTT; cdr3_aa: CASKGLGGGSTDTQYF
clone_size: -; d_call: -; j_call: TRBJ1-2; v_call: TRBV2; cdr3_nt: TGTGCCAGCAGCCTTCGGACACCCTATGGCTACACCTTC; cdr3_aa: CASSLRTPYGYTF
clone_size: -; d_call: TRBD1; j_call: TRBJ2-3; v_call: TRBV23-1; cdr3_nt: TGCGCCAGCAGCCCTGATTGGACAGGGGGCGCGGTTTTGGTTACAGATACGCAGTATTTT; cdr3_aa: CASSPDWTGGAVLVTDTQYF
clone_size: -; d_call: TRBD2; j_call: TRBJ2-3; v_call: TRBV5-6; cdr3_nt: TGTGCCAGCAGCGGACTAGCGGGGGCGCGGGGAGATACGCAGTATTTT; cdr3_aa: CASSGLAGARGDTQYF
clone_size: -; d_call: TRBD1; j_call: TRBJ2-2; v_call: TRBV5-1; cdr3_nt: TGCGCCAGCAGACGGGACAGCACGAACACCGGGGAGCTGTTTTTT; cdr3_aa: CASRRDSTNTGELFF
clone_size: -; d_call: -; j_call: TRBJ1-2; v_call: TRBV5-1; cdr3_nt: TGCGCCAGCAGCCCCTCGTCCTATGGCTACACCTTC; cdr3_aa: CASSPSSYGYTF
clone_size: -; d_call: TRBD2; j_call: TRBJ2-1; v_call: TRBV12-3/TRBV12-4; cdr3_nt: TGTGCCAGCGACCCGGGAGGGTACAATGAGCAGTTCTTC; cdr3_aa: CASDPGGYNEQFF
clone_size: -; d_call: TRBD2; j_call: TRBJ2-1; v_call: TRBV30; cdr3_nt: TGTGCCTGGTCTAGCGGGGGGGCCTACAATGAGCAGTTCTTC; cdr3_aa: CAWSSGGAYNEQFF
clone_size: -; d_call: -; j_call: TRBJ1-2; v_call: TRBV3-1; cdr3_nt: TGTGCCAGCAGCCAACCCACCTCAGGGGCCTCCCGCTACACCTTC; cdr3_aa: CASSQPTSGASRYTF
clone_size: -; d_call: -; j_call: TRBJ2-2; v_call: TRBV7-3; cdr3_nt: TGTGCCAGCAGCTCAATGGCTAGTAGGACCGGGGAGCTGTTTTTT; cdr3_aa: CASSSMASRTGELFF
clone_size: -; d_call: -; j_call: TRBJ2-5; v_call: TRBV7-2; cdr3_nt: TGTGCCAGCAGCTTAGCGCGGCAAGAGACCCAGTACTTC; cdr3_aa: CASSLARQETQYF
clone_size: -; d_call: -; j_call: TRBJ2-5; v_call: TRBV7-3; cdr3_nt: TGTGCCAGCAGTCCCATCCCTCAAGAGACCCAGTACTTC; cdr3_aa: CASSPIPQETQYF
clone_size: once; d_call: -; j_call: TRBJ2-2; v_call: TRBV7-6; cdr3_nt: TGTGCCAGCAGCTTAATTGGTGGGGGCACCGGGGAGCTGTTTTTT; cdr3_aa: CASSLIGGGTGELFF
clone_size: -; d_call: -; j_call: TRBJ1-1; v_call: TRBV18; cdr3_nt: TGTGCCAGCTCACCACGAGCAGGATACGGTGAAACGACTGAAGCTTTCTTT; cdr3_aa: CASSPRAGYGETTEAFF
clone_size: -; d_call: -; j_call: TRBJ2-7; v_call: TRBV5-7; cdr3_nt: TGTGCCAGCAGCTTAGTCCGGGACAACAACGAGCAGTACTTC; cdr3_aa: CASSLVRDNNEQYF